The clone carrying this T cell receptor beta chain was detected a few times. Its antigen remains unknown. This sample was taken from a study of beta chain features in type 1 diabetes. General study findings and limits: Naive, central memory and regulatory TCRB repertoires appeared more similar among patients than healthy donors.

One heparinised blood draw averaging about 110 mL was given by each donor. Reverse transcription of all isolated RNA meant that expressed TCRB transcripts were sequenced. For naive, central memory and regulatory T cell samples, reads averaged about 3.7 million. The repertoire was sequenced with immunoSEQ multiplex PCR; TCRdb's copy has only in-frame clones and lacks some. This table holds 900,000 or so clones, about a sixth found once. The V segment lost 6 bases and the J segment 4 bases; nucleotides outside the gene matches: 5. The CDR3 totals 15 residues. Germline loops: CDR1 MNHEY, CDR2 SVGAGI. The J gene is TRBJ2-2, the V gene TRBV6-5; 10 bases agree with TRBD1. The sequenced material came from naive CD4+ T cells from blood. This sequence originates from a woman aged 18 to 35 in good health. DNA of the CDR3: TGTGCCAGCAGAAGACAGGGGGCGTTCACCGGGGAGCTGTTTTTT. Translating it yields CASRRQGAFTGELFF.